This TCR beta chain is from a study of human T cells and chemical hapten exposure. Study-level information: A patient group, mainly female, showed alopecia areata, totalis or universalis.

Study-wide results and limits: Donor immune responses may differ from healthy people's, since all donors had alopecia.

In the library, unique molecular identifiers were attached to individual cDNA molecules. TCRdb passed the RACE reads through MiXCR, listing each CDR3 protein once. The sample has roughly 100,000 distinct CDR3 sequences; around 35% are singletons. This sample's time point: patch test 3, about 24 weeks after DPC sensitization. As to treatment: therapeutic diphenylcyclopropenone sensitization with weekly scalp DPC. Blood draws came first, before each patch test. CDR1 and CDR2 from the germline V gene are SGHVS and FNYEAQ. Losses at the gene ends were 11 bases for V and 2 bases for J; bases not matched to a gene: 11. This CDR3 is 15 amino acids long. Note on this clonotype: Its target is not known.

The source of this sequence is a man aged 40-50 years with alopecia areata. Some clones in this sample may be carry-over from other donors' samples. The chain combines TRBV7-6 with TRBJ2-2; 7 nucleotides line up with TRBD1. This sample comprised whole blood, obtained in connection with sensitization to the hapten diphenylcyclopropenone (DPC). CDR3 nucleotide sequence: TGTGCCGTAACCCTGGGGACAGCTAACACCGGGGAGCTGTTTTTT. Translating it yields CAVTLGTANTGELFF.